The clone carrying this T cell receptor (beta chain) was seen a single time. The junction shows a germline mismatch at one end, possibly a read error. The germline V gene encodes CDR1 LNHNV and CDR2 YYDKDF (reference sequence). This CDR3 has 20 residues. This record comes from a study of OX40 agonist ivuxolimab in advanced cancers. Only in-frame clones appear in the TCRdb table, and some are missing; sequencing was by immunoSEQ multiplex PCR. Found here are around 53,000 clones, roughly 84% of them singletons; the top ten hold 0.5% to 0.7%. The sequencing here drew on CD4+ or CD8+ T cells sorted from blood, taken in a trial of the OX40 agonist ivuxolimab. The chain joins TRBV15 to TRBJ2-2; TRBD2 matches at 14 bases. The TCR comes from an adult with an advanced solid tumor such as melanoma, head and neck, liver or kidney cancer. The CDR3 bases are TGTGCCACCAGCAGGCTCACCGGGACTAGCGGGAGAAAGAACGCCGGGGAGCTGTTTTTT. Amino acid sequence: CATSRLTGTSGRKNAGELFF.